This T cell receptor beta chain was sequenced for a study of patients and donors after allogeneic stem cell transplantation (TCRdb year 2020). Looking up the germline V gene (reference sequence) yields CDR1 MNHNY and CDR2 SVGAGI. The CDR3 contains 11 residues, cysteine and phenylalanine counted. Just CDR3 DNA is preserved here, 33 bases in frame from base 1. The trim is 5 bases for V and 15 bases for J, with a gap of 14 bases between the germline ends. Library preparation used RT-PCR. Sequencing was carried out with a NextSeq 550. TCRdb cleaned the public reads at Q25 with fastp, built clones with MiXCR and kept in-frame beta chains. Rows are unified per CDR3 protein, each entry keeping the most common DNA and genes. For this sample the table gives some 880,000 distinct CDR3 sequences, of which over 15% were detected only once. The biggest ten clones account for around 6% of the sample. This clonotype was recorded at least ten times. Its antigen remains undetermined. Per-base qualities were not stored, and no clone one base away is much larger.

The chain couples TRBV6-6 to TRBJ2-1, with the D gene tentatively TRBD1 or TRBD2, based on 5 matching bases in each. The sequenced sample consisted of blood, either unsorted or a sorted T cell fraction (not recorded which). The receptor's source is a human donor who was either an allogeneic HSCT recipient or a stem cell or donor lymphocyte infusion donor (not recorded which). It is not recorded whose cells these are; they may come from a transplant donor. The DNA reads as follows: TGTGCCAGCAGTCCCCGGGACCCGAGGTTCTTC. It translates as CASSPRDPRFF.